A selection of T cell receptor beta chains follows, all from one sample in a study of human T cells and chemical hapten exposure. TCRdb recomputed calls from the RACE reads with MiXCR, one row per CDR3 protein. The data contain some 170,000 distinct CDR3 sequences, about 22% of them seen just once; the ten biggest clones take up over 6.5%. Specimen: whole blood, collected in connection with sensitization to the hapten diphenylcyclopropenone (DPC). Receptor source: a woman aged 50 to 60 with alopecia areata. Some clones in this sample may be carry-over from other donors' samples. Each CDR3 is given with its conserved first and last residue. Fields, in order: CDR3 protein, CDR3 DNA, J gene, clone size, D gene, V gene. A D gene is named only where the DNA matches it firmly. Clone size is shown for a subset of rows, as once, few, many or a class of expanded clone.

CDR3 protein: CASSLAGGYQPQHF
CDR3 DNA: TGTGCCAGCAGCTTGGCTGGGGGATATCAGCCCCAGCATTTT
J gene: TRBJ1-5
clone size: .
D gene: .
V gene: TRBV7-2

CDR3 protein: CASSQAVGTNSPLHF
CDR3 DNA: TGTGCCAGCAGCCAAGCAGTCGGTACGAATTCACCCCTCCACTTT
J gene: TRBJ1-6
clone size: few
D gene: .
V gene: TRBV3-1

CDR3 protein: CSARPQGRLSEAFF
CDR3 DNA: TGCAGTGCTAGACCCCAGGGTAGATTGTCTGAAGCTTTCTTT
J gene: TRBJ1-1
clone size: .
D gene: .
V gene: TRBV20-1

CDR3 protein: CSARGPGVLEETQYF
CDR3 DNA: TGCAGTGCCCGGGGACCGGGAGTATTGGAAGAGACCCAGTACTTC
J gene: TRBJ2-5
clone size: .
D gene: .
V gene: TRBV20-1

CDR3 protein: CASSHRDQPQHF
CDR3 DNA: TGTGCCAGCAGTCACAGGGACCAGCCCCAGCATTTT
J gene: TRBJ1-5
clone size: .
D gene: .
V gene: TRBV6-5

CDR3 protein: CASSLHPSNTEAFF
CDR3 DNA: TGTGCCAGCAGCTTACATCCGTCGAACACTGAAGCTTTCTTT
J gene: TRBJ1-1
clone size: .
D gene: .
V gene: TRBV7-2

CDR3 protein: CASSLISGRAGDTQYF
CDR3 DNA: TGTGCCAGCAGCTTAATAAGCGGGAGGGCCGGGGATACGCAGTATTTT
J gene: TRBJ2-3
clone size: few
D gene: TRBD2
V gene: TRBV7-6

CDR3 protein: CASSLVGTENSPLHF
CDR3 DNA: TGCGCCAGCAGCTTGGTCGGGACGGAGAATTCACCCCTCCACTTT
J gene: TRBJ1-6
clone size: .
D gene: .
V gene: TRBV5-1

CDR3 protein: CASSHVGWDTGELFF
CDR3 DNA: TGTGCCAGCAGTCACGTTGGGTGGGACACCGGGGAGCTGTTTTTT
J gene: TRBJ2-2
clone size: few
D gene: .
V gene: TRBV7-8

CDR3 protein: CASREGLTDTQYF
CDR3 DNA: TGCGCCAGCAGGGAGGGACTCACAGATACGCAGTATTTT
J gene: TRBJ2-3
clone size: .
D gene: .
V gene: TRBV5-1

CDR3 protein: CSAYREATNEKLFF
CDR3 DNA: TGCAGTGCTTACAGGGAAGCAACTAATGAAAAACTGTTTTTT
J gene: TRBJ1-4
clone size: .
D gene: .
V gene: TRBV20-1

CDR3 protein: CASSEGDWSYEQYF
CDR3 DNA: TGTGCCAGCAGTGAAGGGGACTGGTCCTACGAGCAGTACTTC
J gene: TRBJ2-7
clone size: .
D gene: .
V gene: TRBV2

CDR3 protein: CASSPNQADSGNTIYF
CDR3 DNA: TGTGCCAGCTCACCCAACCAGGCGGACTCTGGAAACACCATATATTTT
J gene: TRBJ1-3
clone size: .
D gene: .
V gene: TRBV18

CDR3 protein: CSARTGPYEQYF
CDR3 DNA: TGCAGTGCTAGAACCGGACCCTACGAGCAGTACTTC
J gene: TRBJ2-7
clone size: .
D gene: .
V gene: TRBV20-1

CDR3 protein: CASSLRGDSPLHF
CDR3 DNA: TGTGCCAGCAGCTTACGGGGGGATTCACCCCTCCACTTT
J gene: TRBJ1-6
clone size: .
D gene: .
V gene: TRBV7-6

CDR3 protein: CASSSGQGENSPLHF
CDR3 DNA: TGCGCCAGCAGCTCTGGACAGGGGGAAAATTCACCCCTCCACTTT
J gene: TRBJ1-6
clone size: .
D gene: TRBD1
V gene: TRBV5-1

CDR3 protein: CASSQALLAGGPYNEQFF
CDR3 DNA: TGTGCCAGCAGCCAAGCTTTACTAGCGGGAGGTCCCTACAATGAGCAGTTCTTC
J gene: TRBJ2-1
clone size: few
D gene: TRBD2
V gene: TRBV14

CDR3 protein: CASSLVPGRGTEAFF
CDR3 DNA: TGCGCCAGCAGCTTGGTACCGGGGCGCGGCACTGAAGCTTTCTTT
J gene: TRBJ1-1
clone size: .
D gene: .
V gene: TRBV5-1

CDR3 protein: CAISEHRQDGYTF
CDR3 DNA: TGTGCCATCAGTGAGCACAGACAGGATGGCTACACCTTC
J gene: TRBJ1-2
clone size: few
D gene: .
V gene: TRBV10-3

CDR3 protein: CASSVQVETQYF
CDR3 DNA: TGTGCCAGCAGTGTACAGGTAGAGACCCAGTACTTC
J gene: TRBJ2-5
clone size: .
D gene: .
V gene: TRBV2

CDR3 protein: CSARGRNYEQYF
CDR3 DNA: TGCAGTGCTAGAGGCAGAAATTACGAGCAGTACTTC
J gene: TRBJ2-7
clone size: few
D gene: .
V gene: TRBV20-1

CDR3 protein: CAPRTGEKNQPQHF
CDR3 DNA: TGCGCCCCCAGGACAGGGGAGAAAAATCAGCCCCAGCATTTT
J gene: TRBJ1-5
clone size: few
D gene: TRBD1
V gene: TRBV23-1

CDR3 protein: CSARDRSGNTEAFF
CDR3 DNA: TGCAGTGCTAGAGATCGTAGTGGGAACACTGAAGCTTTCTTT
J gene: TRBJ1-1
clone size: few
D gene: .
V gene: TRBV20-1

CDR3 protein: CSVRREVDTGELFF
CDR3 DNA: TGCAGCGTTAGACGGGAGGTCGACACCGGGGAGCTGTTTTTT
J gene: TRBJ2-2
clone size: few
D gene: TRBD2
V gene: TRBV29-1

CDR3 protein: CSARGSRTKFEQYF
CDR3 DNA: TGCAGTGCTAGAGGCTCGCGAACAAAGTTCGAGCAGTACTTC
J gene: TRBJ2-7
clone size: .
D gene: .
V gene: TRBV20-1

CDR3 protein: CASSSQGAGQPQHF
CDR3 DNA: TGTGCCAGCTCATCGCAGGGGGCTGGTCAGCCCCAGCATTTT
J gene: TRBJ1-5
clone size: .
D gene: TRBD1
V gene: TRBV6-1

CDR3 protein: CAWALQGSYGYTF
CDR3 DNA: TGTGCCTGGGCGTTACAGGGGTCATATGGCTACACCTTC
J gene: TRBJ1-2
clone size: few
D gene: TRBD1
V gene: TRBV30

CDR3 protein: CAISEGVAGDYRTDTQYF
CDR3 DNA: TGTGCCATCAGTGAGGGGGTAGCGGGAGACTACCGCACAGATACGCAGTATTTT
J gene: TRBJ2-3
clone size: few
D gene: TRBD2
V gene: TRBV10-3

CDR3 protein: CSVEENQGAEQFF
CDR3 DNA: TGCAGCGTTGAAGAGAACCAGGGAGCTGAGCAGTTCTTC
J gene: TRBJ2-1
clone size: .
D gene: .
V gene: TRBV29-1

CDR3 protein: CASSYNGQGMGQETQYF
CDR3 DNA: TGTGCCAGCAGTTATAATGGACAGGGGATGGGTCAAGAGACCCAGTACTTC
J gene: TRBJ2-5
clone size: .
D gene: TRBD1
V gene: TRBV6-6

CDR3 protein: CAIGTAPVGSRGYTF
CDR3 DNA: TGTGCCATCGGGACAGCTCCAGTAGGGAGTCGTGGCTACACCTTC
J gene: TRBJ1-2
clone size: .
D gene: TRBD1
V gene: TRBV5-6

CDR3 protein: CASSLLGVRETQYF
CDR3 DNA: TGTGCCAGCAGTTTATTAGGGGTTCGGGAGACCCAGTACTTC
J gene: TRBJ2-5
clone size: few
D gene: .
V gene: TRBV28

CDR3 protein: CATSRGVPGLQETQYF
CDR3 DNA: TGTGCCACCAGCAGAGGAGTTCCCGGACTGCAAGAGACCCAGTACTTC
J gene: TRBJ2-5
clone size: .
D gene: .
V gene: TRBV15

CDR3 protein: CASSPSDRVDEQFF
CDR3 DNA: TGTGCCAGCAGCCCCTCTGACCGAGTGGATGAGCAGTTCTTC
J gene: TRBJ2-1
clone size: .
D gene: .
V gene: TRBV4-2

CDR3 protein: CASSTVNTEAFF
CDR3 DNA: TGTGCCAGCAGTACAGTTAACACTGAAGCTTTCTTT
J gene: TRBJ1-1
clone size: .
D gene: .
V gene: TRBV6-5

CDR3 protein: CSARRREGIGDTQYF
CDR3 DNA: TGCAGTGCTAGACGGCGGGAGGGGATCGGGGATACGCAGTATTTT
J gene: TRBJ2-3
clone size: .
D gene: TRBD2
V gene: TRBV20-1

CDR3 protein: CASIHSGTDNQPQHF
CDR3 DNA: TGTGCCAGCATCCACTCCGGGACAGACAATCAGCCCCAGCATTTT
J gene: TRBJ1-5
clone size: .
D gene: TRBD1
V gene: TRBV7-4

CDR3 protein: CASTEKLGVRQYF
CDR3 DNA: TGTGCCAGCACCGAAAAGCTTGGGGTTCGGCAGTACTTC
J gene: TRBJ2-7
clone size: few
D gene: .
V gene: TRBV6-6

CDR3 protein: CASVLEAGGNNEQFF
CDR3 DNA: TGTGCCAGCGTTTTGGAAGCAGGGGGAAACAATGAGCAGTTCTTC
J gene: TRBJ2-1
clone size: .
D gene: TRBD1
V gene: TRBV5-8

CDR3 protein: CAKTRQGAYGYTF
CDR3 DNA: TGTGCCAAGACCAGACAGGGGGCGTATGGCTACACCTTC
J gene: TRBJ1-2
clone size: .
D gene: TRBD1
V gene: TRBV14

CDR3 protein: CASSPGTVPTEAFF
CDR3 DNA: TGTGCCAGCAGCCCAGGGACAGTCCCGACTGAAGCTTTCTTT
J gene: TRBJ1-1
clone size: .
D gene: TRBD1
V gene: TRBV11-2

CDR3 protein: CASSMQETQYF
CDR3 DNA: TGTGCCAGCAGCATGCAAGAGACCCAGTACTTC
J gene: TRBJ2-5
clone size: few
D gene: .
V gene: TRBV21-1

CDR3 protein: CSVLLSGTEAFF
CDR3 DNA: TGCAGCGTTCTCCTTTCGGGCACTGAAGCTTTCTTT
J gene: TRBJ1-1
clone size: few
D gene: .
V gene: TRBV29-1

CDR3 protein: CASSPADRERSNQYF
CDR3 DNA: TGTGCCAGCTCACCAGCGGATCGGGAGCGTTCGAACCAGTACTTC
J gene: TRBJ2-5
clone size: .
D gene: .
V gene: TRBV18

CDR3 protein: CASSRAPNNWNYGYTF
CDR3 DNA: TGTGCCAGCAGCCGAGCTCCCAACAATTGGAACTATGGCTACACCTTC
J gene: TRBJ1-2
clone size: .
D gene: .
V gene: TRBV7-9

CDR3 protein: CSVLERFPGAEAFF
CDR3 DNA: TGCAGCGTTTTAGAACGATTCCCAGGGGCTGAAGCTTTCTTT
J gene: TRBJ1-1
clone size: .
D gene: .
V gene: TRBV29-1

CDR3 protein: CSVGQGGDEQFF
CDR3 DNA: TGCAGCGTCGGACAGGGAGGGGATGAGCAGTTCTTC
J gene: TRBJ2-1
clone size: many
D gene: .
V gene: TRBV29-1

CDR3 protein: CATSRGGTEKLFF
CDR3 DNA: TGTGCCACCAGCAGAGGGGGAACTGAAAAACTGTTTTTT
J gene: TRBJ1-4
clone size: few
D gene: .
V gene: TRBV15

CDR3 protein: CASRVGGVFDEQFF
CDR3 DNA: TGCGCCAGCAGGGTCGGGGGCGTTTTCGATGAGCAGTTCTTC
J gene: TRBJ2-1
clone size: few
D gene: .
V gene: TRBV5-1

CDR3 protein: CATSDPLTSSQETQYF
CDR3 DNA: TGTGCCACCAGTGACCCTCTCACTAGCAGCCAAGAGACCCAGTACTTC
J gene: TRBJ2-5
clone size: .
D gene: .
V gene: TRBV24-1

CDR3 protein: CASSPTSVHEQYF
CDR3 DNA: TGTGCCAGCAGTCCGACTAGCGTACACGAGCAGTACTTC
J gene: TRBJ2-7
clone size: once
D gene: TRBD2
V gene: TRBV6-5

CDR3 protein: CAISESGWWSPLHF
CDR3 DNA: TGTGCCATCAGTGAATCAGGGTGGTGGTCACCCCTCCACTTT
J gene: TRBJ1-6
clone size: few
D gene: .
V gene: TRBV10-3

CDR3 protein: CASSKRLVLYEQYF
CDR3 DNA: TGTGCCAGCAGCAAACGGCTAGTCCTATACGAGCAGTACTTC
J gene: TRBJ2-7
clone size: .
D gene: .
V gene: TRBV21-1

CDR3 protein: CASSPPDRAGYEQYF
CDR3 DNA: TGTGCCAGCAGCCCACCGGACAGAGCAGGCTACGAGCAGTACTTC
J gene: TRBJ2-7
clone size: many
D gene: .
V gene: TRBV7-9

CDR3 protein: CATSETGGAEAFF
CDR3 DNA: TGTGCCACCAGTGAGACAGGGGGGGCTGAAGCTTTCTTT
J gene: TRBJ1-1
clone size: .
D gene: TRBD1
V gene: TRBV24-1

CDR3 protein: CASTGDRHTEAFF
CDR3 DNA: TGTGCCAGCACCGGCGATAGGCACACTGAAGCTTTCTTT
J gene: TRBJ1-1
clone size: few
D gene: .
V gene: TRBV7-9

CDR3 protein: CASSYSGQINEKLFF
CDR3 DNA: TGTGCCAGCAGTTACTCTGGGCAGATTAATGAAAAACTGTTTTTT
J gene: TRBJ1-4
clone size: few
D gene: .
V gene: TRBV6-6

CDR3 protein: CAISESRAGEQPQHF
CDR3 DNA: TGTGCCATCAGTGAGTCTAGGGCAGGGGAACAGCCCCAGCATTTT
J gene: TRBJ1-5
clone size: few
D gene: .
V gene: TRBV10-3

CDR3 protein: CASSRLKRDRTYEQYF
CDR3 DNA: TGTGCCAGCAGCCGTTTAAAGCGGGATAGAACCTACGAGCAGTACTTC
J gene: TRBJ2-7
clone size: few
D gene: TRBD2
V gene: TRBV28